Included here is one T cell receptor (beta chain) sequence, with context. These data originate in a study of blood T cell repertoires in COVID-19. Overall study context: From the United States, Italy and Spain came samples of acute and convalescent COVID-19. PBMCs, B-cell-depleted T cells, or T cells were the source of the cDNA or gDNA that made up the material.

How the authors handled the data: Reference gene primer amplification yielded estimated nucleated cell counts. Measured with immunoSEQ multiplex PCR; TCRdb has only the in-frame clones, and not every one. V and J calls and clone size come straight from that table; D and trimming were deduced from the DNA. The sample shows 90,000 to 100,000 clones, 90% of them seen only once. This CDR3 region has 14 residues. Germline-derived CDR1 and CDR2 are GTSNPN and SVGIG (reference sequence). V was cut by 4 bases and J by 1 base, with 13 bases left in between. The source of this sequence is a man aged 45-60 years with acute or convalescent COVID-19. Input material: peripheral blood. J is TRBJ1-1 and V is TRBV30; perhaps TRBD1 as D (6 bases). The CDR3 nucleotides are TGTGCCTGGATGGGGGGGGCCCAGAACACTGAAGCTTTCTTT. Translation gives CAWMGGAQNTEAFF.